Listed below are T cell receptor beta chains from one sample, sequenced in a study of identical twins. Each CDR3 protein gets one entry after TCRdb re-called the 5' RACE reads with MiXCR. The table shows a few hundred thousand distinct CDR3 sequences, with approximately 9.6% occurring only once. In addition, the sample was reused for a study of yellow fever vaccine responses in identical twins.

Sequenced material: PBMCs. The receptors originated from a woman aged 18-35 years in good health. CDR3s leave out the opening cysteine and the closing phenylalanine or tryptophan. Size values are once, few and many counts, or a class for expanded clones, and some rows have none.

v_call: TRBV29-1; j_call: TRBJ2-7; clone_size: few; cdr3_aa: SVGTGLAYEQY
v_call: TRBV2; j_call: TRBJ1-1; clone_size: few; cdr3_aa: ASRSGAF
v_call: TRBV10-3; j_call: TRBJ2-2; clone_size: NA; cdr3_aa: AISDLQGGNTGELF
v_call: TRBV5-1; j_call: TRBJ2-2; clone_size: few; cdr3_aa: ASSLVGSSRTGELF
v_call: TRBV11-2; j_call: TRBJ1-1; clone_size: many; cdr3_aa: ASSLEGPPRTVNTEAF
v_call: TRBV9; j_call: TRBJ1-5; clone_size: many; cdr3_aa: ASSVGNNQPQH
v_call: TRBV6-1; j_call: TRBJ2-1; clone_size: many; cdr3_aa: ASSPGPNNEQF
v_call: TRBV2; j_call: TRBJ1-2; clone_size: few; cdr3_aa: ASSVRQGANYGYT
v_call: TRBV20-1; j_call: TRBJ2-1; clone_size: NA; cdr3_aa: SARSGGSYNEQF
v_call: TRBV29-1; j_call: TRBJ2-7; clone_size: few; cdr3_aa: SVVIAGAYEQY
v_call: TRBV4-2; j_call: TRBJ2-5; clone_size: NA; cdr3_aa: ASSPLGPAQGETQY
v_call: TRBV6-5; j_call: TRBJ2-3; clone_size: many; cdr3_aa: ASTEGSTQY
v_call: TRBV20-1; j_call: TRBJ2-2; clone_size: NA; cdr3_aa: SALTPNTGELF
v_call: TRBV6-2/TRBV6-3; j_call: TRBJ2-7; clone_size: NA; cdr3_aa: ASSLQSSSLKPYEQY